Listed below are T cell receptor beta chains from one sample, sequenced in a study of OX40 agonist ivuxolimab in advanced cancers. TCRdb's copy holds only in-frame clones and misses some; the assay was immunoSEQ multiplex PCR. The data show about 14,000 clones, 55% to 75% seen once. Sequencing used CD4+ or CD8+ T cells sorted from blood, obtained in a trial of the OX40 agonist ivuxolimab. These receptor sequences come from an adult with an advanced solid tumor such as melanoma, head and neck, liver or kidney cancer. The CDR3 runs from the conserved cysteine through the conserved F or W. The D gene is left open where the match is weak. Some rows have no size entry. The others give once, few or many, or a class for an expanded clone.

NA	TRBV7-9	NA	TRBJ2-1	CASSAWGGTRMNEQFF	TGTGCCAGCAGCGCCTGGGGGGGCACGCGGATGAATGAGCAGTTCTTC
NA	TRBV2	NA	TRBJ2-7	CASSEDGNYEQYF	TGTGCCAGCAGTGAAGACGGAAACTACGAGCAGTACTTC
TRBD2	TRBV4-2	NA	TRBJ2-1	CASSQERREFIHEQFF	TGTGCCAGCAGCCAAGAAAGGCGGGAGTTTATCCATGAGCAGTTCTTC
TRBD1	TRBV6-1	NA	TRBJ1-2	CASSEGRDRAGYTF	TGTGCCAGCAGTGAAGGACGGGACAGGGCTGGCTACACCTTC
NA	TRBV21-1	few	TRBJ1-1	CASSSRTENTEAFF	TGTGCCAGCAGCAGTAGGACGGAGAACACTGAAGCTTTCTTT
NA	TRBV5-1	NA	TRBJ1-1	CASSSHPTEPNTEAFF	TGCGCCAGCAGCTCCCACCCGACAGAACCCAACACTGAAGCTTTCTTT
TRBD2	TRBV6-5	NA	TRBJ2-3	CASSYATSGATDTQYF	TGTGCCAGCAGTTACGCCACTAGCGGGGCCACAGATACGCAGTATTTT
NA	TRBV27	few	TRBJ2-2	CASSLYLAGELFF	TGTGCCAGCAGTTTATATTTGGCTGGGGAGCTGTTTTTT
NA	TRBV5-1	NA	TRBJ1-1	CASSLASVGRGYTEAFF	TGCGCCAGCAGCTTGGCTTCGGTGGGCAGGGGTTACACTGAAGCTTTCTTT
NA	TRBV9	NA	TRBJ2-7	CASSGGDSYEQYF	TGTGCCAGCAGCGGGGGGGACTCCTACGAGCAGTACTTC
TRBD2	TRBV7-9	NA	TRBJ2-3	CASSHSSGRAQDTQYF	TGTGCCAGCAGCCACTCTAGCGGGAGGGCCCAGGATACGCAGTATTTT
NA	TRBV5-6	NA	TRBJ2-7	CASSPGGSSYEQYF	TGTGCCAGCAGCCCAGGGGGGAGCTCCTACGAGCAGTACTTC
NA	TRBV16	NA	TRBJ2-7	CASSLGTSYEQYF	TGTGCCAGCAGCCTTGGGACCTCCTACGAGCAGTACTTC
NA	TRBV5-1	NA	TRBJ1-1	CASSYRRVVDTEAFF	TGCGCCAGCAGCTACCGCCGGGTGGTGGACACTGAAGCTTTCTTT
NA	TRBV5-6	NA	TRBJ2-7	CASSVDTTYEQYF	TGTGCCAGCAGCGTGGACACCACCTACGAGCAGTACTTC
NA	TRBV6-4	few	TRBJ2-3	CASSDDGSTDTQYF	TGTGCCAGCAGTGACGACGGGAGCACAGATACGCAGTATTTT
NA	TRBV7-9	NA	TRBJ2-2	CASSLAQLGGELFF	TGTGCCAGCAGCTTAGCGCAACTAGGCGGGGAGCTGTTTTTT
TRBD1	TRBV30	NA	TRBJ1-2	CAWSGGQLYGYTF	TGTGCCTGGAGTGGGGGACAGCTTTATGGCTACACCTTC
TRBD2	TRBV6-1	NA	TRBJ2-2	CASSEASGSTGELFF	TGTGCCAGCAGTGAAGCTAGCGGGAGCACCGGGGAGCTGTTTTTT
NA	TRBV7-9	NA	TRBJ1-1	CATAGRGSEAFF	TGTGCCACCGCGGGGAGGGGATCTGAAGCTTTCTTT
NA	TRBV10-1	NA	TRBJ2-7	CASSESLGGATYEQYF	TGCGCCAGCAGTGAGTCGTTGGGGGGCGCGACCTACGAGCAGTACTTC
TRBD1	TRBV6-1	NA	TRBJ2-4	CASRWTGGFGIQYF	TGTGCCAGCAGGTGGACAGGGGGTTTTGGCATTCAGTACTTC
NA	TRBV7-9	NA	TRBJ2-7	CASSQTGTETYEQYF	TGTGCCAGCAGCCAAACAGGAACAGAGACCTACGAGCAGTACTTC
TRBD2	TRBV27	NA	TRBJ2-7	CASSLAGGREQYF	TGTGCCAGCAGTTTAGCCGGGGGGAGGGAGCAGTACTTC
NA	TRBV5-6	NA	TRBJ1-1	CASSLASGPKEAFF	TGTGCCAGCAGCTTGGCGAGCGGCCCTAAAGAAGCTTTCTTT
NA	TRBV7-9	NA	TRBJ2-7	CASSYTEGELAYEQYF	TGTGCCAGCAGCTACACCGAGGGAGAGCTGGCCTACGAGCAGTACTTC
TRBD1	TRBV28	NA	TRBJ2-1	CASSTDRTFYSYNEQFF	TGTGCCAGCAGCACGGACAGGACCTTCTACTCCTACAATGAGCAGTTCTTC
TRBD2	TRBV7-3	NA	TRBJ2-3	CASSLGLSPGIGLWREGDTQYF	TGTGCCAGCAGCTTAGGGCTATCCCCTGGTATCGGCCTATGGCGGGAGGGAGATACGCAGTATTTT
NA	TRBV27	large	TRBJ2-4	CASSLSVKNIQYF	TGTGCCAGCAGTTTATCTGTCAAAAACATTCAGTACTTC
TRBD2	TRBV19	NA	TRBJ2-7	CASSISGGRANEQYF	TGTGCCAGTAGTATCTCCGGCGGGAGGGCCAACGAGCAGTACTTC
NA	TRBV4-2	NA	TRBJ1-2	CASSQDPWGSYGYTF	TGTGCCAGCAGCCAAGATCCCTGGGGGTCCTATGGCTACACCTTC
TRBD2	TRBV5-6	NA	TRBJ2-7	CASSPPGLAGHYEQYF	TGTGCCAGCAGCCCCCCAGGACTAGCGGGACACTACGAGCAGTACTTC
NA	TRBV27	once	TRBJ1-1	CASSPRPWGYTEAFF	TGTGCCAGCAGTCCGCGACCGTGGGGCTACACTGAAGCTTTCTTT
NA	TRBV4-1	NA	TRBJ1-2	CASSQDRIAQTF	TGCGCCAGCAGCCAAGATCGCATAGCCCAGACCTTC
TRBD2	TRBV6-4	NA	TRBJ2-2	CASSASGSGELFF	TGTGCCAGCAGTGCTAGCGGGAGCGGGGAGCTGTTTTTT
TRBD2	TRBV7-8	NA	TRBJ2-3	CASRRLAGVTDTQYF	TGTGCCAGCAGAAGACTAGCGGGGGTCACAGATACGCAGTATTTT
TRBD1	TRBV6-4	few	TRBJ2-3	CASSDGQATDTQYF	TGTGCCAGCAGTGACGGACAGGCCACAGATACGCAGTATTTT
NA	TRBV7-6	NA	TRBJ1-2	CASSLDRGIFGYTF	TGTGCCAGCAGCTTAGATAGGGGAATATTTGGCTACACCTTC
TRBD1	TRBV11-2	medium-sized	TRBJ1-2	CASSPTRPGGYGYTF	TGTGCCAGCAGCCCCACGCGACCAGGGGGCTATGGCTACACCTTC
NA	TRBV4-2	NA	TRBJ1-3	CASSQDPTVLRGNTIYF	TGTGCCAGCAGCCAAGATCCCACAGTCCTTAGGGGAAACACCATATATTTT
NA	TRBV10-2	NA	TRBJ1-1	CASSEGRPPSEAFF	TGCGCCAGCAGTGAGGGCCGCCCCCCGTCAGAAGCTTTCTTT
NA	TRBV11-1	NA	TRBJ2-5	CASSFGTAETQYF	TGTGCCAGCAGCTTCGGGACGGCCGAGACCCAGTACTTC
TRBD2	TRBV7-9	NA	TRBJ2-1	CASSPRGGVEQFF	TGTGCCAGCAGCCCCCGGGGGGGAGTTGAGCAGTTCTTC
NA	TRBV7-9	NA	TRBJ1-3	CASSPTGASSGNTIYF	TGTGCCAGCAGCCCTACGGGGGCTAGCTCTGGAAACACCATATATTTT
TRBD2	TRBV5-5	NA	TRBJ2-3	CASSQEWREDLTDTQYF	TGTGCCAGCAGCCAAGAATGGCGGGAGGACCTCACAGATACGCAGTATTTT